One and the same sample provided the 10 T cell receptor beta chains below, sequenced in a study of T cells in Graves' hyperthyroidism and ophthalmopathy. RNA transcripts gave rise to amplified TCR beta CDR3 regions. TCR CDR3 underwent first-round RT-PCR with the HTBI primer set. TCRdb recomputed calls from the multiplex PCR reads with MiXCR, one row per CDR3 protein. The data contain a few hundred thousand distinct CDR3 sequences, about 16% of them seen just once; the ten biggest clones take up about 31%. Specimen: blood. Receptors were obtained from a woman in her 30s with Graves' ophthalmopathy.

The sample holds a few counts of this clonotype. The gene calls are TRBV5-5 and TRBJ2-7, with D possibly TRBD2 on 6 matching bases. The V and J ends lost 1 base and 7 bases respectively, with 12 bases between them. The CDR3 has 13 amino acids. Per germline, CDR1 SGHKS and CDR2 YYEKEE (reference sequence). The CDR3 reads CASSLWAEGEQYF. For the CDR3, the DNA is TGTGCCAGCAGCTTGTGGGCGGAGGGGGAGCAGTACTTC.

This clonotype was seen many times. The V call is TRBV12-3 or TRBV12-4, the J call TRBJ1-5; TRBD1 is a possible D gene (6 bases). V was cut by 5 bases and J by 3 bases, with 11 bases left in between. CDR3 length: 14 amino acids. This CDR3 is CASSPDRFNQPQHF. The CDR3 region has the DNA TGTGCCAGCAGTCCGGACAGATTCAATCAGCCCCAGCATTTT.

At least ten counts were recorded for this clonotype. This rearrangement joins TRBV7-2 to TRBJ2-1; D is uncertain. The CDR3 runs to 12 residues. The ends were cut back, 4 bases at V and 12 bases at J, with 13 bases in the middle. Germline CDR1 SGHTA, CDR2 FQGNSA. The CDR3 bases are TGTGCCAGCAGCTCGACAAATCGGGCGCAGTTCTTC. This encodes CASSSTNRAQFF.

This clonotype showed up many times. The CDR3 sequence: CASTPQGYEGFYGYTF. For the CDR3, the DNA is TGTGCCAGCACTCCACAGGGCTACGAGGGCTTCTATGGCTACACCTTC. V usage is TRBV6-1 and J usage is TRBJ1-2, with D tentatively TRBD1 (6 bases). V dropped 7 bases and J dropped 4 bases, with 22 bases sitting between them. Germline V gene data show CDR1 as MNHNS and CDR2 as SASEGT. This CDR3 has 16 amino acids.

This clonotype has at least ten counts. This sequence joins TRBV12-3 or TRBV12-4 and TRBJ2-1; D unresolved. V was cut by 4 bases and J by 5 bases, with 9 bases left in between. This CDR3 has 13 residues. The CDR3 protein is CASSSKLNNEQFF. CDR3 nucleotide sequence: TGTGCCAGCAGTTCAAAACTTAACAATGAGCAGTTCTTC.

Ten or more counts support this clonotype. The chain has TRBV7-2 and TRBJ2-2; tentatively, D is TRBD1 (6 bases). Germline CDR1 and CDR2: SGHTA and FQGNSA. This CDR3 comprises 15 residues. Trimming stripped 5 bases from V and 5 bases from J, with 15 bases between. This CDR3 reads CASSQDRFGTGELFF. CDR3 bases: TGTGCCAGCAGCCAAGACAGGTTCGGGACCGGGGAGCTGTTTTTT.

The gene calls are TRBV2 and TRBJ1-4, with 7 bases that match TRBD1. The length of the CDR3 is 13 residues. V lost 7 bases, J lost 8 bases, and 7 bases stayed unmatched. Germline CDR1 SNHLY, CDR2 FYNNEI. CDR3 in amino acids: CASITGAEEKLFF. DNA of the CDR3: TGTGCCAGCATAACAGGGGCGGAGGAAAAACTGTTTTTT. The full variable domain, rest sourced from reference TRBV2 and TRBJ1-4, is EPEVTQTPSHQVTQMGQEVILRCVPISNHLYFYWYRQILGQKVEFLVSFYNNEISEKSEIFDDQFSVERPDGSNFTLKIRSTKLEDSAMYFCASITGAEEKLFFGSGTQLSVL.

The genes are TRBV11-2 and TRBJ1-3; D gene ambiguous. The germline V gene encodes CDR1 SGHAT and CDR2 FQNNGV. The CDR3 runs 14 residues. V lost 4 bases to trimming and J lost 1 base, with 8 bases between them. The CDR3 sequence: CASSSRESGNTIYF. The CDR3 DNA follows: TGTGCCAGCAGCTCGAGAGAATCTGGAAACACCATATATTTT.

This sequence joins TRBV4-2 and TRBJ2-7; 7 nucleotides match TRBD2. Trimming at V came to 5 bases and at J to 3 bases, leaving 13 bases not matched to a gene. This CDR3 region has 16 residues. Germline V lookup: CDR1 LGHNA, CDR2 YNFKEQ. CDR3 nucleotide sequence: TGTGCCAGCAGCGTGTTTTCGGCGGGAGACGGCTACGAGCAGTACTTC. Translation: CASSVFSAGDGYEQYF.

Ten or more counts support this clonotype. The rearrangement links TRBV10-3 to TRBJ2-3; the D gene is possibly TRBD1 (6 bases). The CDR3 runs 15 residues. V shed 7 bases and J shed 5 bases, with 19 bases lying between them. Germline V gives CDR1 ENHRY, CDR2 SYGVKD. CDR3 amino acids: CAIKGVRTDGDTQYF. The CDR3 DNA reads as TGTGCCATCAAGGGGGTAAGGACAGACGGAGATACGCAGTATTTT.